Shown below are 27 T cell receptor beta chains from a single sample sequenced in a study of Ad26.COV2.S vaccination and SARS-CoV-2 variants. Measured with immunoSEQ multiplex PCR; TCRdb has only the in-frame clones, and not every one. The table lists some 190,000 clones, roughly nine tenths of them singletons, with about 5.9% in the top ten. The specimen comprised peripheral blood, sampled after recovery from COVID-19. These receptors were collected from a human donor who had recovered from COVID-19.

The genes are TRBV7-9 and TRBJ1-4; D may be TRBD1 (6 bases). The CDR3 is 13 residues long. V dropped 3 bases and J dropped 8 bases, with 10 bases sitting between them. Germline CDR1 SEHNR, CDR2 FQNEAQ (reference sequence). The CDR3: CASSFQGREKLFF. CDR3 sequence (DNA): TGTGCCAGCAGCTTTCAGGGGCGGGAAAAACTGTTTTTT.

The chain is built from TRBV6-5 and TRBJ2-1; D ambiguous. The V gene's germline CDR1 is MNHEY and CDR2 SVGAGI. The CDR3 totals 11 residues. V shed 7 bases and J shed 5 bases, with 6 bases lying between them. The CDR3 DNA is TGTGCCAGCAAGGTAAACAATGAGCAGTTCTTC. Protein sequence: CASKVNNEQFF.

The chain carries TRBV14 and TRBJ1-2; D is unclear. The CDR3 extends over 13 amino acids. V lost 4 bases and J lost 2, with 8 bases in between. CDR1 is SGHDN and CDR2 is FVKESK in the germline V gene. CDR3 DNA sequence: TGTGCCAGCAGCCCGTTGGGAAACTATGGCTACACCTTC. It specifies CASSPLGNYGYTF.

The chain joins TRBV6-2 or TRBV6-3 to TRBJ2-5, with D perhaps given as TRBD1 or TRBD2 (5 bases each). The V gene's germline CDR1 is MNHEY and CDR2 SVGEGT. The V end was cut by 5 bases, the J end by 4 bases, with 17 bases between. The CDR3 sequence is 15 residues long. The CDR3 DNA follows: TGTGCCAGCAGTACCGGGACCAAAAACGGAGAGACCCAGTACTTC. Encoded protein: CASSTGTKNGETQYF.

The chain joins TRBV28 to TRBJ1-2, with D perhaps matching TRBD1 (5 bases). The V end was cut by 2 bases, the J end by 6 bases, with 10 bases between. This CDR3 is built from 13 residues. The germline CDR1 and CDR2 sequences are MDHEN and SYDVKM. The CDR3 coding sequence is TGTGCCAGCAGTTTAGAGGGGAGCCATGGCTACACCTTC. Its translation: CASSLEGSHGYTF.

The chain is built from TRBV3-1 (or the pseudogene TRBV3-2) and TRBJ2-1, with 7 bases lining up with TRBD2. This CDR3 comprises 15 residues. The V segment lost 1 base and the J segment 13 bases; nucleotides outside the gene matches: 13. The germline V gene has CDR1 LGHDT and CDR2 YNNKEL (reference sequence). This CDR3 reads CASSQAGTTTMSQFF. CDR3 bases: TGTGCCAGCAGCCAAGCCGGGACTACTACAATGAGTCAGTTCTTC.

The V gene is TRBV2, the J gene TRBJ2-1; 8 bases map to TRBD2. V was pared by 7 bases and J by 2 bases, with 7 bases of the junction left unmatched. The germline V gene encodes CDR1 SNHLY and CDR2 FYNNEI. CDR3 length: 15 amino acids. The CDR3 DNA is TGTGCCAGCACGGAATTAGCGGGACCCTACAATGAGCAGTTCTTC. This encodes CASTELAGPYNEQFF.

The chain employs TRBV14 and TRBJ2-3; no reliable D call. The CDR3 is 15 amino acids. Trimming took 2 bases from V and 5 from J, leaving 14 bases between them. Germline CDR1 and CDR2: SGHDN and FVKESK. DNA of the CDR3: TGTGCCAGCAGCCAACTACTTTCTACCGGAGATACGCAGTATTTT. It translates to CASSQLLSTGDTQYF.

The genes are TRBV7-2 and TRBJ2-3; a possible D gene is TRBD2 (6 bases). CDR3 length: 14 residues. V lost 5 bases, J lost 2 bases, and 11 bases lay in between. Germline V gene sequence: CDR1 SGHTA, CDR2 FQGNSA. The CDR3 sequence: CASSPGLHTDTQYF. In DNA form, the CDR3 reads TGTGCCAGCAGCCCGGGACTCCACACAGATACGCAGTATTTT.

This clone was counted only a few times. The chain links TRBV7-9 to TRBJ2-1; a possible D gene is TRBD2 (6 bases). The CDR3 has 14 residues. The V gene lost 2 bases and the J gene lost 10 bases, with 15 bases spanning the gap. Germline values: CDR1 SEHNR, CDR2 FQNEAQ (reference sequence). Here the CDR3 DNA reads TGTGCCAGCAGCTTAAGTGGAGGGAGAGAGGAGCAGTTCTTC. The encoded protein is CASSLSGGREEQFF. The whole variable domain, remainder taken from reference TRBV7-9 and TRBJ2-1, is DTGVSQNPRHKITKRGQNVTFRCDPISEHNRLYWYRQTLGQGPEFLTYFQNEAQLEKSRLLSDRFSAERPKGSFSTLEIQRTEQGDSAMYLCASSLSGGREEQFFGPGTRLTVL.

The chain links TRBV3-1 (or the pseudogene TRBV3-2) to TRBJ1-2, with D possibly being TRBD1 (6 bases). V shed 5 bases and J shed 6 bases, with 16 bases lying between them. Germline CDR1 LGHDT, CDR2 YNNKEL (reference sequence). This CDR3 has 14 amino acids. CDR3 DNA sequence: TGTGCCAGCAGCGAAATACAGGGAAGAAATGGCTACACCTTC. As protein: CASSEIQGRNGYTF.

The sample holds one count of this clone. J is TRBJ2-7 and V is TRBV28, with D maybe TRBD1 (6 bases). This CDR3 spans 12 amino acids. Trimming shortened V by 7 bases and J by 6 bases, and 13 bases separated the two germline ends. CDR1 is MDHEN and CDR2 is SYDVKM in the germline V gene. The CDR3, as DNA: TGTGCCAGCACCCAGGGGCTTCTCGAGCAGTACTTC. Amino acids: CASTQGLLEQYF.

The chain has TRBV19 and TRBJ2-6; TRBD1 or TRBD2 may be the D gene (6 bases each). Germline CDR1 reads LNHDA; CDR2 reads SQIVND (reference sequence). CDR3 size: 15 residues. V lost 6 bases and J 4 bases, leaving 13 bases between the germline ends. The CDR3 DNA is TGTGCCAGTAGCCCCCAGGGGAGGGGGGCCAACGTCCTGACTTTC. This gives the protein CASSPQGRGANVLTF. Full variable domain (rest looked up from reference TRBV19 and TRBJ2-6): DGGITQSPKYLFRKEGQNVTLSCEQNLNHDAMYWYRQDPGQGLRLIYYSQIVNDFQKGDIAEGYSVSREKKESFPLTVTSAQKNPTAFYLCASSPQGRGANVLTFGAGSRLTVL.

The J gene is TRBJ2-1, the V gene TRBV7-3, with D possibly TRBD1 on 5 matching bases. Trimming took 2 bases from V and 8 from J, leaving 10 bases between them. Germline V gives CDR1 SGHTA, CDR2 FQGTGA. This CDR3 is built from 13 residues. The DNA of the CDR3 is TGTGCCAGCAGCTTAGCAGGGCGCGATGAGCAGTTCTTC. It specifies CASSLAGRDEQFF. Full variable domain (remainder filled in from reference TRBV7-3 and TRBJ2-1): GAGVSQTPSNKVTEKGKYVELRCDPISGHTALYWYRQSLGQGPEFLIYFQGTGAADDSGLPNDRFFAVRPEGSVSTLKIQRTERGDSAVYLCASSLAGRDEQFFGPGTRLTVL.

The CDR3 DNA is TGTGCCAGCAGCCAGGGGGTTAGGGGAAGGAATGAAAAACTGTTTTTT. This encodes CASSQGVRGRNEKLFF. V is TRBV7-9 and J is TRBJ1-4; 7 bases are a match to TRBD1. The CDR3 runs 16 residues. Germline lookup yields CDR1 SEHNR and CDR2 FQNEAQ (reference sequence). Trimming took 5 bases from V and 5 from J; bases not matched to a gene: 11.

V is TRBV19 and J is TRBJ2-7; 8 bases agree with TRBD2. There are 15 residues in the CDR3. From germline, CDR1 is LNHDA and CDR2 SQIVND (reference sequence). V shed 5 bases, J shed 3 bases, and the junction held 9 bases outside the gene matches. This chain's CDR3 is CASSAGGDVYYEQYF. DNA for the CDR3: TGTGCCAGTAGTGCCGGGGGGGATGTATACTACGAGCAGTACTTC.

V and J are TRBV7-3 and TRBJ2-2, with 11 bases identical to TRBD2. The ends lost 5 bases at V and 4 bases at J; junction bases unmatched: 6. The germline CDR1 and CDR2 sequences are SGHTA and FQGTGA. The length of the CDR3 is 16 residues. CDR3 residues: CASSPQLAGVTGELFF. In nucleotides, the CDR3 is TGTGCCAGCAGCCCTCAACTAGCGGGAGTCACCGGGGAGCTGTTTTTT. Supplemented by reference TRBV7-3 and TRBJ2-2, the full variable domain reads GAGVSQTPSNKVTEKGKYVELRCDPISGHTALYWYRQSLGQGPEFLIYFQGTGAADDSGLPNDRFFAVRPEGSVSTLKIQRTERGDSAVYLCASSPQLAGVTGELFFGEGSRLTVL.

This rearrangement joins TRBV9 to TRBJ1-2, with D perhaps matching TRBD1 (5 bases). Germline CDR1 SGDLS, CDR2 YYNGEE. V gave up 4 bases and J gave up 3 bases, with 22 bases separating them. This CDR3 is built from 17 residues. This CDR3 is CASSTRDSRWGYYGYTF. In DNA form, the CDR3 reads TGTGCCAGCAGCACCCGGGACTCCCGCTGGGGGTACTATGGCTACACCTTC.

This clone was seen only once. The J gene is TRBJ1-2, the V gene TRBV30; 7 bases align to TRBD1. V was pared by 2 bases and J by 7 bases, with 4 bases of the junction left unmatched. Germline CDR1 GTSNPN, CDR2 SVGIG (reference sequence). The CDR3 covers 12 residues. The CDR3 protein is CAWSPGGGGYTF. CDR3 nucleotides: TGTGCCTGGAGTCCAGGGGGAGGTGGCTACACCTTC.

The CDR3: CASSSGQDQPQHF. The CDR3 DNA reads TGTGCCAGCAGCTCGGGACAGGATCAGCCCCAGCATTTT. The chain joins TRBV7-3 to TRBJ1-5, with 8 bases fitting TRBD1. CDR1 and CDR2 from the germline V gene are SGHTA and FQGTGA. The CDR3 covers 13 residues. Trimming at V came to 4 bases and at J to 5 bases, leaving 1 base not matched to a gene.

CDR3 sequence reads: CATSRATVGTEAFF. The CDR3 coding sequence is TGTGCCACCAGCAGAGCGACAGTGGGCACTGAAGCTTTCTTT. The rearrangement uses TRBV15 and TRBJ1-1; TRBD1 is a possible D gene (5 bases). Germline V gives CDR1 LNHNV, CDR2 YYDKDF (reference sequence). This CDR3 is built from 14 residues. The V end was cut by 1 base, the J end by 4 bases, with 10 bases between.

The chain couples TRBV5-6 to TRBJ1-2; D remains ambiguous. V lost 4 bases and J 8 bases, leaving 18 bases between the germline ends. The germline V gene has CDR1 SGHDT and CDR2 YYEEEE. This CDR3 spans 14 amino acids. The CDR3 DNA reads as TGTGCCAGCAGCCCAGGTCCGGTCGAGGGAGGCTACACCTTC. It translates to CASSPGPVEGGYTF.

The chain employs TRBV4-1 and TRBJ2-2; 7 nucleotides align to TRBD1. V lost 1 base, J lost 6 bases, and 5 bases stayed unmatched. Germline V gene sequence: CDR1 MGHRA, CDR2 YSYEKL. The CDR3 contains 15 residues. The CDR3 reads CASSQAHQGAGELFF. The CDR3 nucleotides read TGCGCCAGCAGCCAAGCTCACCAGGGGGCCGGGGAGCTGTTTTTT.

J is TRBJ1-4 and V is TRBV6-5; D remains ambiguous. Germline CDR1 MNHEY, CDR2 SVGAGI. V was trimmed by 5 bases and J by 0 bases, leaving 7 bases between them. The CDR3 length is 14 residues. Written as DNA, the CDR3 is TGTGCCAGCAGTCCGACTGCAACTAATGAAAAACTGTTTTTT. Translated, it gives CASSPTATNEKLFF.

The chain links TRBV5-1 to TRBJ2-1, with D perhaps TRBD1 (6 bases). The CDR3 extends over 15 amino acids. Germline lookup yields CDR1 SGHRS and CDR2 YFSETQ. The V end lost 2 bases, the J end lost 1 base, and 10 bases lay between the germline ends. This CDR3 reads CASSFAGTSYNEQFF. The CDR3 DNA reads TGCGCCAGCAGCTTCGCTGGGACATCCTACAATGAGCAGTTCTTC.

The V gene is TRBV4-2, the J gene TRBJ2-7, with 12 bases identical to TRBD2. The V gene's germline CDR1 is LGHNA and CDR2 YNFKEQ. The CDR3 consists of 15 residues. V was pared by 2 bases and J by 2 bases, with 1 base of the junction left unmatched. CDR3 residues: CASSQPSGRAYEQYF. The CDR3 DNA is TGTGCCAGCAGCCAACCTAGCGGGAGGGCCTACGAGCAGTACTTC.

The CDR3 region is CAISESLAGDNEQFF. The CDR3 nucleotides are TGTGCCATCAGTGAGAGCCTAGCGGGGGACAATGAGCAGTTCTTC. This chain links TRBV10-3 with TRBJ2-1, with TRBD2 matching 10 bases. The CDR3 contains 15 residues. The germline gives CDR1 ENHRY, CDR2 SYGVKD. The V gene end was trimmed by 2 bases and the J gene end by 5 bases; junction bases not matched to a gene: 3.